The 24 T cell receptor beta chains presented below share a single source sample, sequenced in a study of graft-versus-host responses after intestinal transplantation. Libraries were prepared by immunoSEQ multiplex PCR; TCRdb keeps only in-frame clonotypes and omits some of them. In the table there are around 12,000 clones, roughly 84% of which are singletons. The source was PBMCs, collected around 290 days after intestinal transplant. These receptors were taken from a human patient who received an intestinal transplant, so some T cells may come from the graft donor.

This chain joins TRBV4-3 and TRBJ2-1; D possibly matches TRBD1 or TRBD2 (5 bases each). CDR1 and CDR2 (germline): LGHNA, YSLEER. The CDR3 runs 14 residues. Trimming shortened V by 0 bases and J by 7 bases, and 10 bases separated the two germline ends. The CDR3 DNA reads TGCGCCAGCAGCCAAGATCGGGGCGGTAATGAGCAGTTCTTC. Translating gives CASSQDRGGNEQFF.

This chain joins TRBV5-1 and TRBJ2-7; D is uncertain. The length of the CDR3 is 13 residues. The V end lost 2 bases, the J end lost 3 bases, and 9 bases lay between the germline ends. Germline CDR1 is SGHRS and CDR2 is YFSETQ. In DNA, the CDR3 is TGCGCCAGCAGCTTTAGCAGCTACTACGAGCAGTACTTC. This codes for CASSFSSYYEQYF.

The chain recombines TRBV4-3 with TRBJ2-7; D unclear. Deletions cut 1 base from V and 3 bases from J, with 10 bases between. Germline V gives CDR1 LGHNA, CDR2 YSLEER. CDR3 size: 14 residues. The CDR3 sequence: CASSQVRGFYEQYF. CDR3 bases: TGCGCCAGCAGCCAAGTCAGAGGTTTCTACGAGCAGTACTTC.

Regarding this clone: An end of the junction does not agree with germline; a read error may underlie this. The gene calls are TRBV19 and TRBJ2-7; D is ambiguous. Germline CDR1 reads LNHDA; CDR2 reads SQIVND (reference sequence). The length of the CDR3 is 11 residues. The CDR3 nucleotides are TGCGTTATGGGGTTAGACTACGAGCAGTACTTC. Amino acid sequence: CVMGLDYEQYF.

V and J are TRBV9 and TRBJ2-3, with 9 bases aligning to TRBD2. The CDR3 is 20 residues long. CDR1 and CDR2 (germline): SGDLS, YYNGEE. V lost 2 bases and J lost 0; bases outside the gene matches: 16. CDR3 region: CASSVQPTSGLTSSTDTQYF. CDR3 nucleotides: TGTGCCAGCAGCGTCCAGCCTACTAGCGGGTTAACCTCTAGCACAGATACGCAGTATTTT. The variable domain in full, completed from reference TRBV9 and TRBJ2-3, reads DSGVTQTPKHLITATGQRVTLRCSPRSGDLSVYWYQQSLDQGLQFLIQYYNGEERAKGNILERFSAQQFPDLHSELNLSSLELGDSALYFCASSVQPTSGLTSSTDTQYFGPGTRLTVL.

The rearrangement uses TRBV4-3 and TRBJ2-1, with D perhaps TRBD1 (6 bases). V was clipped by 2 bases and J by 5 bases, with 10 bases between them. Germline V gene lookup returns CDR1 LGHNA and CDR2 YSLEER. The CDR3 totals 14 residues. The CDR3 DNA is TGCGCCAGCAGCCAACTCGGACAGAACAATGAGCAGTTCTTC. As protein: CASSQLGQNNEQFF.

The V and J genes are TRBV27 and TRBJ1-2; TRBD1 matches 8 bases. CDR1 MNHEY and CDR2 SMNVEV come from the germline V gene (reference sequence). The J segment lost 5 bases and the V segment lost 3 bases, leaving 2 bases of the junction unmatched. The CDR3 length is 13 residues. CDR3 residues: CASSLDREYGYTF. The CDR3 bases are TGTGCCAGCAGTTTGGACAGGGAGTATGGCTACACCTTC.

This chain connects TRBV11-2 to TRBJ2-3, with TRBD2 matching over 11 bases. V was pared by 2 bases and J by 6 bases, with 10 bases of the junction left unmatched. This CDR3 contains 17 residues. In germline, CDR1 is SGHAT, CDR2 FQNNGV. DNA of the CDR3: TGTGCCAGCAGCTTATCGGTCCTTAGCGGGAGGGCTGATACGCAGTATTTT. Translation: CASSLSVLSGRADTQYF.

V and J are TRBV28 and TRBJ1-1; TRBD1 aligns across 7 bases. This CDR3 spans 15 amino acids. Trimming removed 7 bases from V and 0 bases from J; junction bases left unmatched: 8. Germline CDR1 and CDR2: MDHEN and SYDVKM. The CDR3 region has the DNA TGTGCCAGCACCCTATACAGGGGAATGAACACTGAAGCTTTCTTT. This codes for CASTLYRGMNTEAFF.

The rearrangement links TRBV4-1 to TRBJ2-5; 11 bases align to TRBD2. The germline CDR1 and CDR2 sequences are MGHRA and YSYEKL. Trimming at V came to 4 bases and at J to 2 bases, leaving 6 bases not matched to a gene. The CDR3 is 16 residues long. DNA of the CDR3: TGCGCCAGCAGCCCCGGACTAGCGGGCCGACAAGAGACCCAGTACTTC. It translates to CASSPGLAGRQETQYF.

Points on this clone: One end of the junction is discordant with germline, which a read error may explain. The CDR3 nucleotides read TGCGCCAGCAGCCCTTGGACAGGCTGGGAAGAGGCCCAGTACTTC. Amino acids: CASSPWTGWEEAQYF. The chain combines TRBV4-3 with TRBJ2-5; TRBD1 matches 7 bases. The CDR3 extends over 15 amino acids. Germline CDR1 LGHNA, CDR2 YSLEER.

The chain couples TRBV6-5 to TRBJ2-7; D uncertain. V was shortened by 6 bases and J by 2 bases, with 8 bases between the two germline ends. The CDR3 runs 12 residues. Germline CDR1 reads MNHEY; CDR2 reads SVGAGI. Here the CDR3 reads CASRRVPYEQYF. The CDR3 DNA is TGTGCCAGCAGAAGAGTCCCCTACGAGCAGTACTTC.

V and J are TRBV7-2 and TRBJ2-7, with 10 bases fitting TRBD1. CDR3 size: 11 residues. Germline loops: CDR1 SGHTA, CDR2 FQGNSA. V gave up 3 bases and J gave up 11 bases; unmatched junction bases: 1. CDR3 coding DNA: TGTGCCAGCAGCTTGGGACAGGGGAAGTACTTC. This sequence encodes CASSLGQGKYF.

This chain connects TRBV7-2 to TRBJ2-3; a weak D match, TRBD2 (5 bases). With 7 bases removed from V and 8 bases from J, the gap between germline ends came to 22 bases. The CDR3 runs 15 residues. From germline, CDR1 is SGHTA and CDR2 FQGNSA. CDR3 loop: CASTAGAAPAATQYF. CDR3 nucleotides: TGTGCCAGCACTGCTGGAGCGGCCCCCGCAGCTACGCAGTATTTT.

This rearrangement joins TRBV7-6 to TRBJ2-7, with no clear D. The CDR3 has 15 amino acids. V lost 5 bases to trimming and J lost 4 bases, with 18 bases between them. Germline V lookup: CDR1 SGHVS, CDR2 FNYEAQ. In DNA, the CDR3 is TGTGCCAGCAGCCCGGGCGCTACCACCCATTACGAGCAGTACTTC. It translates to CASSPGATTHYEQYF.

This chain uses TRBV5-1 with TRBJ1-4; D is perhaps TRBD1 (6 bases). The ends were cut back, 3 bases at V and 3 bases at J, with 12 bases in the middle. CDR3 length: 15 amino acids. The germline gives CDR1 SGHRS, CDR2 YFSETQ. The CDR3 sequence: CASSSVTGSNEKLFF. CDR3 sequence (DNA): TGCGCCAGCAGCTCTGTGACAGGTTCTAATGAAAAACTGTTTTTT.

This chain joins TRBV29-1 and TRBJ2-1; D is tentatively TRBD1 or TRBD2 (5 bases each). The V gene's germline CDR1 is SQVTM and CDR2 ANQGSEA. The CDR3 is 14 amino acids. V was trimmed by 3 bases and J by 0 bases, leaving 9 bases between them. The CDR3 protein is CSVEGPNSYNEQFF. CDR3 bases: TGCAGCGTTGAGGGACCCAACTCCTACAATGAGCAGTTCTTC.

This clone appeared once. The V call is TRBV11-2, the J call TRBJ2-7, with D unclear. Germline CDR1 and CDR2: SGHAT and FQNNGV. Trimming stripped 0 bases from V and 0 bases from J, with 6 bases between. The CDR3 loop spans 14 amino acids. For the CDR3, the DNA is TGTGCCAGCAGCTTAGATCCGTACTCCTACGAGCAGTACTTC. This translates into CASSLDPYSYEQYF.

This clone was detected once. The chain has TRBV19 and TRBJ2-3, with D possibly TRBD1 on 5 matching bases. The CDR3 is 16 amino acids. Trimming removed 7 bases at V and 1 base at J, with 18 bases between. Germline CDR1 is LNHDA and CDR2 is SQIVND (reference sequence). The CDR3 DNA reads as TGTGCCAGTACTCAGGGCTGGGATCGAGGCACAGATACGCAGTATTTT. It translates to CASTQGWDRGTDTQYF.

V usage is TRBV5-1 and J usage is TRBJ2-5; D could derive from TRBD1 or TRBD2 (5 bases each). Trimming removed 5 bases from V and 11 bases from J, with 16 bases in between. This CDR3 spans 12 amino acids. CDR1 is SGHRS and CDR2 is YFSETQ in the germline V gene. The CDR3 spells CASSPAVGEQYF. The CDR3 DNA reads TGCGCCAGCAGTCCGGCGGTGGGGGAGCAGTACTTC. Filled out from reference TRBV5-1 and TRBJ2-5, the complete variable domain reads KAGVTQTPRYLIKTRGQQVTLSCSPISGHRSVSWYQQTPGQGLQFLFEYFSETQRNKGNFPGRFSGRQFSNSRSEMNVSTLELGDSALYLCASSPAVGEQYFGPGTRLLVL.

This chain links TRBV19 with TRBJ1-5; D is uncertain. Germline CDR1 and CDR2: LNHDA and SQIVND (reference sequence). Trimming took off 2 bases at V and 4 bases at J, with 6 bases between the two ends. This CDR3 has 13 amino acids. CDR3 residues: CASSITGNQPQHF. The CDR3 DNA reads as TGTGCCAGTAGTATAACGGGGAATCAGCCCCAGCATTTT.

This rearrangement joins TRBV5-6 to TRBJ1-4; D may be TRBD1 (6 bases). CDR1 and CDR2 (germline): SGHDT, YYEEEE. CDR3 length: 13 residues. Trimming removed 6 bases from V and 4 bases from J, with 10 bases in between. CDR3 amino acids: CASKDSLNEKLFF. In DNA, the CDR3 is TGTGCCAGCAAGGACAGCCTTAATGAAAAACTGTTTTTT.

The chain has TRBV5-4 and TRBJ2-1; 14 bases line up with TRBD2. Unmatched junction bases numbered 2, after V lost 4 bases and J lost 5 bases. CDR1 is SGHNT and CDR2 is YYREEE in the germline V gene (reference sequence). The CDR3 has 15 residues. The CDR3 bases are TGTGCCAGCAGCAAGGGACTAGCGGGAGACAATGAGCAGTTCTTC. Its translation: CASSKGLAGDNEQFF.

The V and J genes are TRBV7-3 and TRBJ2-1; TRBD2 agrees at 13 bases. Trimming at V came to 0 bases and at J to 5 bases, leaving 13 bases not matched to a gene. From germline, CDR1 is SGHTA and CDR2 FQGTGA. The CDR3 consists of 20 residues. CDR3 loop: CASSLTTRVTGLAGDNEQFF. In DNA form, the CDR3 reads TGTGCCAGCAGCTTAACAACCCGCGTAACCGGACTAGCGGGGGACAATGAGCAGTTCTTC. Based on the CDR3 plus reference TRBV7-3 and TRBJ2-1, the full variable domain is GAGVSQTPSNKVTEKGKYVELRCDPISGHTALYWYRQSLGQGPEFLIYFQGTGAADDSGLPNDRFFAVRPEGSVSTLKIQRTERGDSAVYLCASSLTTRVTGLAGDNEQFFGPGTRLTVL.